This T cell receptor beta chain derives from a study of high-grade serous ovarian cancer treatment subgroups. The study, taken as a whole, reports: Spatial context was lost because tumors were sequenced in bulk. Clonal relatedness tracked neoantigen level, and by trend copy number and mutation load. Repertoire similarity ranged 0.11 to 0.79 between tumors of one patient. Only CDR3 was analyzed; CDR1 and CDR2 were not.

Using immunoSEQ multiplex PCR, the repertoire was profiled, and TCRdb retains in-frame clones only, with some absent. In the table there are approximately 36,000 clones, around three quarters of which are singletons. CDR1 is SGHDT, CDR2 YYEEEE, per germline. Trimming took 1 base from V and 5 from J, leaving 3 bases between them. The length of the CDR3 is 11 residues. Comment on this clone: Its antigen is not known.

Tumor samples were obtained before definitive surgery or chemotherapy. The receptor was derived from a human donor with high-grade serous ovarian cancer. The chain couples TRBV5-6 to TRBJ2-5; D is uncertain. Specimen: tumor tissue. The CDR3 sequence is CASSLSETQYF. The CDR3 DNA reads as TGTGCCAGCAGCTTGAGTGAGACCCAGTACTTC.